What follows are 24 T cell receptor beta chains derived from one specimen sequenced in a study of T cell clonality in common variable immunodeficiency. Libraries were prepared by immunoSEQ multiplex PCR; TCRdb keeps only in-frame clonotypes and omits some of them. The sample has about 40,000 clones, none seen only once. The sample was peripheral blood mononuclear cells. The receptor source for this set is a person aged 18 to 75 in good health.

About this clone: The read comes to an end 3 residues before the CDR3 does, leaving the germline J gene to fill in the end. V gene TRBV2 combines with J gene TRBJ1-1; D is ambiguous. The CDR3 extends over 11 amino acids. V lost 7 bases, J lost 7 bases, and 10 bases lay in between. Germline CDR1 SNHLY, CDR2 FYNNEI. The covered CDR3 bases are TGTGCCAGCACTTTCATACTTGAA. Its protein product is CASTFILE. The whole CDR3 sequence reads CASTFILEAFF. The whole variable domain, remainder taken from reference TRBV2 and TRBJ1-1, is EPEVTQTPSHQVTQMGQEVILRCVPISNHLYFYWYRQILGQKVEFLVSFYNNEISEKSEIFDDQFSVERPDGSNFTLKIRSTKLEDSAMYFCASTFILEAFFGQGTRLTVV.

The table lists this clone with many counts. Read sequence stops 3 residues before the CDR3 end, and the germline J gene provides the missing end. This sequence joins TRBV20-1 and TRBJ2-2, with a tentative D call TRBD2 (5 bases). The CDR3 extends over 16 amino acids. Germline V gene data show CDR1 as DFQATT and CDR2 as SNEGSKA (reference sequence). Between the trimmed V and J ends, which lost 1 base and 3 bases, there was a span of 15 bases. This CDR3 is CSARVEERGDTGELFF. CDR3 DNA, as far as it was read: TGCAGTGCTAGAGTGGAGGAGCGAGGAGACACCGGGGAG.

This clone was detected ten times or more. The read ends 3 residues shy of where the CDR3 ends; the end is completed using the germline J gene. This chain uses TRBV19 with TRBJ1-2, with 7 bases identical to TRBD1. The CDR3 totals 13 residues. Germline-derived CDR1 and CDR2 are LNHDA and SQIVND (reference sequence). The CDR3 reads CASTAGQIFGYTF. Incomplete CDR3 DNA: TGTGCCAGTACCGCGGGACAGATCTTCGGC.

This clone was counted only a few times. Its ends do not fully match the called genes, so a read error is possible. Read data end 3 residues before the CDR3 end; the end is taken from the germline J gene. The rearrangement uses TRBV19 and TRBJ1-1; D might be TRBD1 (5 bases). The CDR3 sequence is 16 residues long. The V gene's germline CDR1 is LNHDA and CDR2 SQIVND (reference sequence). The CDR3 sequence: CSSSMLTGGVRNIAFF. CDR3 DNA (partial): TGTTCCAGTAGTATGTTGACGGGAGGGGTACGGAACATT.

This clone showed up many times. The observed sequence ends 3 residues before the CDR3 terminus, with the missing tail filled in from the germline J gene. The chain is built from TRBV6-2 or TRBV6-3 and TRBJ2-7; 12 positions match TRBD1. The germline CDR1 and CDR2 sequences are MNHEY and SVGEGT. V lost 2 bases, J lost 6 bases, and 5 bases stayed unmatched. The CDR3 is made up of 15 amino acids. This CDR3 reads CASSYPGQGALEQYF. The DNA read from the CDR3 is TGTGCCAGCAGTTACCCGGGACAGGGGGCCCTCGAG.

This clone was recorded at least ten times. The CDR3 end lies 3 residues beyond the end of the read and is filled in from the germline J gene. The V gene is TRBV10-1, the J gene TRBJ1-1; D is perhaps TRBD1 (5 bases). There are 13 residues in the CDR3. Germline CDR1 WNHNN, CDR2 SYGVQD (reference sequence). Deletions cut 2 bases from V and 5 bases from J, with 9 bases between. The sequenced part of the CDR3 DNA is TGCGCCAGCAGTGAGCAGGGAGGGACTGAA. Translating it yields CASSEQGGTE. From start to end, the CDR3 is CASSEQGGTEAFF.

This clone was picked up many times. The CDR3 is cut off 3 residues early in the read; its end comes from the germline J gene. This sequence joins TRBV29-1 and TRBJ1-2; TRBD1 matches at 8 bases. CDR3 length equals 18 residues. Germline loops: CDR1 SQVTM, CDR2 ANQGSEA. CDR3 DNA, as far as it was read: TGCAGCGTTGAAAGAAGGGTCAGGGGGCTACGGGGAGATAGGGGC. Its translation: CSVERRVRGLRGDRG. The full CDR3 protein is CSVERRVRGLRGDRGYTF.

Ten or more counts support this clone. The CDR3 end is not reached by the read, which stops 3 residues before it; the germline J gene fills it in. The chain uses TRBV5-4 and TRBJ2-5; 8 nucleotides align to TRBD2. The CDR3 sequence is 16 residues long. With V trimmed by 4 bases and J by 5 bases, 13 bases remained unmatched. Germline V gene lookup returns CDR1 SGHNT and CDR2 YYREEE (reference sequence). The chain's CDR3 is CASSKVGGGTSETQYF. The CDR3 DNA, read in part, is TGTGCCAGCAGCAAGGTGGGAGGGGGGACTAGTGAGACC. The full variable domain, in which reference TRBV5-4 and TRBJ2-5 provide the parts outside the CDR3, is ETGVTQSPTHLIKTRGQQVTLRCSSQSGHNTVSWYQQALGQGPQFIFQYYREEENGRGNFPPRFSGLQFPNYSSELNVNALELDDSALYLCASSKVGGGTSETQYFGPGTRLLVL.

This clone was counted many times. The read gets to within 3 residues of the CDR3 end, and the germline J gene fills in the rest. The chain links TRBV2 to TRBJ1-4; no definite D call. V dropped 1 base and J dropped 0 bases, with 3 bases sitting between them. This CDR3 spans 14 amino acids. Germline CDR1 and CDR2: SNHLY and FYNNEI. CDR3 residues: CASSEEATNEKLFF. The DNA read from the CDR3 is TGTGCCAGCAGTGAAGAGGCAACTAATGAAAAA. The full variable domain, in which reference TRBV2 and TRBJ1-4 provide the parts outside the CDR3, is EPEVTQTPSHQVTQMGQEVILRCVPISNHLYFYWYRQILGQKVEFLVSFYNNEISEKSEIFDDQFSVERPDGSNFTLKIRSTKLEDSAMYFCASSEEATNEKLFFGSGTQLSVL.

This clone was counted a few times. This may be a read error: a much more frequent sequence differs by one nucleotide. The CDR3 end is not reached by the read, which stops 3 residues before it; the germline J gene fills it in. The J gene is TRBJ1-1, the V gene TRBV19; D uncertain. The germline CDR1 and CDR2 sequences are LNHDA and SQIVND (reference sequence). The CDR3 runs 15 residues. CDR3 DNA (partial): TGTGCCGGTAGTATAGAGGGCAGACGAAACACTGAA. Amino acid sequence: CAGSIEGRRNTE. The entire CDR3 sequence reads CAGSIEGRRNTEAFF. Using reference TRBV19 and TRBJ1-1 for the parts outside the CDR3, the full variable domain is DGGITQSPKYLFRKEGQNVTLSCEQNLNHDAMYWYRQDPGQGLRLIYYSQIVNDFQKGDIAEGYSVSREKKESFPLTVTSAQKNPTAFYLCAGSIEGRRNTEAFFGQGTRLTVV.

This clone was seen many times. The read halts 3 residues ahead of the CDR3 end, with the missing end drawn from the germline J gene. V gene TRBV12-3 or TRBV12-4 combines with J gene TRBJ1-6; TRBD1 aligns across 7 bases. The V and J ends lost 1 base and 5 bases, in that order; junction bases with no gene match: 2. The CDR3 consists of 15 residues. CDR3 DNA (partial): TGTGCCAGCAGTTTAGAGGGGGCGCATAATTCACCC. This translates into CASSLEGAHNSP. The CDR3 as a whole reads CASSLEGAHNSPLHF.

At least ten counts were recorded for this clone. The CDR3 is cut off 3 residues early in the read; its end comes from the germline J gene. The chain joins TRBV7-2 to TRBJ1-6, with TRBD1 as a possible D gene (5 bases). Germline loops: CDR1 SGHTA, CDR2 FQGNSA. CDR3 length equals 15 residues. The germline V and J ends were trimmed by 5 bases and 4 bases, with 12 bases remaining between them. CDR3 residues: CASSQGRLYNSPLHF. The sequenced part of the CDR3 DNA is TGTGCCAGCAGCCAGGGCCGATTATATAATTCACCC.

This clone has at least ten counts. The missing CDR3 end, 3 residues past where the read stops, is filled in from the germline J gene. The chain employs TRBV6-2 or TRBV6-3 and TRBJ2-5; 13 bases fit TRBD2. Unmatched junction bases numbered 7, after V lost 4 bases and J lost 2 bases. This CDR3 contains 17 residues. Germline V gene data show CDR1 as MNHEY and CDR2 as SVGEGT. CDR3: CASSSGLAGVLQETQYF. CDR3 DNA, as far as it was read: TGTGCCAGCAGTTCCGGACTAGCGGGGGTCCTACAAGAGACC.

This clone was found many times. The CDR3 end falls 3 residues outside the read, so it is completed with the germline J gene. The chain carries TRBV4-1 and TRBJ1-4, with D possibly being TRBD1 (5 bases). The V end lost 0 bases, the J end lost 8 bases, and 13 bases lay between the germline ends. Germline CDR1 is MGHRA and CDR2 is YSYEKL. The CDR3 sequence is 15 residues long. This chain's CDR3 is CASSQDGGINEKLFF. The DNA read from the CDR3 is TGCGCCAGCAGCCAAGATGGGGGGATTAACGAAAAA.

This clone was counted many times. The CDR3 extends 3 residues past the end of the read, so its final part is completed from the germline J gene. The V and J genes are TRBV6-1 and TRBJ2-1; 9 bases are shared with TRBD2. Germline CDR1 and CDR2: MNHNS and SASEGT. V shed 2 bases and J 7 bases; nucleotides not matched to a gene: 15. This CDR3 has 18 residues. CDR3 amino acids: CASSERSRGSSGKNEQFF. The sequenced CDR3 bases are TGTGCCAGCAGTGAAAGGTCCAGGGGGTCTAGCGGGAAGAATGAG.

This clone showed up many times. Read coverage stops 3 residues before the CDR3 terminus; the germline J gene supplies the remainder. This chain joins TRBV20-1 and TRBJ1-2; 10 bases match TRBD1. CDR1 DFQATT and CDR2 SNEGSKA come from the germline V gene (reference sequence). The CDR3 is made up of 15 amino acids. The trim removed 2 bases at V and 4 bases at J, leaving 7 bases unmatched. The sequenced part of the CDR3 DNA is TGCAGTGCTAGACCCATGACAGGGGGCTCCTATGGC. Protein product: CSARPMTGGSYG. The CDR3 in full is CSARPMTGGSYGYTF.

Many counts were recorded for this clone. The read ends 3 residues early relative to the CDR3; the germline J gene fills the gap. This chain connects TRBV5-1 to TRBJ2-2; TRBD2 agrees at 7 bases. Germline V lookup: CDR1 SGHRS, CDR2 YFSETQ. Losses at the gene ends were 4 bases for V and 6 bases for J; bases not matched to a gene: 6. The CDR3 totals 14 residues. Partial CDR3 DNA: TGCGCCAGCAGCCTGGGAGGGCAATCCGGGGAG. It specifies CASSLGGQSGE. The whole CDR3 region reads CASSLGGQSGELFF.

This clone was counted ten times or more. From the germline J gene comes the end of the CDR3, since the read stops 3 residues before it. The rearrangement uses TRBV30 and TRBJ1-6; 12 nucleotides align to TRBD1. V was pared by 2 bases and J by 7 bases, with 3 bases of the junction left unmatched. The CDR3 is 15 amino acids. Germline assignment: CDR1 GTSNPN and CDR2 SVGIG (reference sequence). The DNA read from the CDR3 is TGTGCCTGGAGTAGGGACAGGGGGCCCAATTCACCC. It yields the protein CAWSRDRGPNSP. The whole CDR3 protein reads CAWSRDRGPNSPLHF.

At least ten counts were recorded for this clone. Read data end 3 residues before the CDR3 end; the end is taken from the germline J gene. This rearrangement joins TRBV7-2 to TRBJ1-5; 10 bases fit TRBD1. Germline CDR1 and CDR2: SGHTA and FQGNSA. Trimming cost V 5 bases and J 6 bases; bases outside gene matches: 4. This CDR3 contains 14 residues. The CDR3 sequence is CASSNRDRGQPQHF. The part of the CDR3 DNA that was read is TGTGCCAGCAGCAACCGGGACAGGGGTCAGCCC.

The sample holds many counts of this clone. The read comes to an end 3 residues before the CDR3 does, leaving the germline J gene to fill in the end. The V and J genes are TRBV23-1 and TRBJ1-5; D is unclear. TRBV23-1 is given ORF status, its function remaining uncertain. CDR3 length: 12 amino acids. Trimming stripped 9 bases from V and 6 bases from J, with 12 bases between. CDR3 region: CASDFVRQPQHF. The sequenced part of the CDR3 DNA is TGCGCCAGTGACTTTGTTCGTCAGCCC.

There are many counts of this clone. The observed sequence ends 3 residues before the CDR3 terminus, with the missing tail filled in from the germline J gene. The gene calls are TRBV10-3 and TRBJ2-2, with 10 bases identical to TRBD2. The germline CDR1 and CDR2 sequences are ENHRY and SYGVKD. The CDR3 consists of 15 residues. The V and J ends lost 4 bases and 2 bases, in that order; junction bases with no gene match: 1. CDR3: CAISGTSGNTGELFF. Incomplete CDR3 DNA: TGTGCCATCAGTGGGACTAGCGGAAACACCGGGGAG.

Notes on this clone: The CDR3 end lies 3 residues beyond the end of the read and is filled in from the germline J gene. This chain links TRBV7-9 with TRBJ2-4; D possibly corresponds to TRBD1 (6 bases). This CDR3 spans 15 amino acids. CDR1 and CDR2 (germline): SEHNR, FQNEAQ (reference sequence). The CDR3 protein is CASSLALLGAYDQYF. The covered CDR3 bases are TGTGCCAGCAGCTTAGCGTTACTGGGGGCCTACGAT.

This clone was counted ten times or more. The read comes to an end 3 residues before the CDR3 does, leaving the germline J gene to fill in the end. The V gene is TRBV5-4, the J gene TRBJ2-2; possible D gene TRBD2, 5 bases. Deletions cut 4 bases from V and 1 base from J, with 11 bases between. Germline assignment: CDR1 SGHNT and CDR2 YYREEE (reference sequence). The CDR3 sequence is 15 residues long. The sequenced part of the CDR3 DNA is TGTGCCAGCAGCCCCCCAAGCGGGAACACCGGGGAG. Protein sequence: CASSPPSGNTGE. The entire CDR3 reads CASSPPSGNTGELFF.

This clone has a count of ten or more. Read data end 3 residues before the CDR3 end; the end is taken from the germline J gene. This chain joins TRBV2 and TRBJ1-1, with TRBD1 as a possible D gene (6 bases). CDR1 and CDR2 (germline): SNHLY, FYNNEI. The CDR3 has 14 amino acids. The V and J ends lost 8 bases and 0 bases respectively, with 13 bases between them. CDR3 DNA, as far as it was read: TGTGCCAGCGGGGGGGCGGCCATGAACACTGAA. It translates to CASGGAAMNTE. The entire CDR3 is CASGGAAMNTEAFF.